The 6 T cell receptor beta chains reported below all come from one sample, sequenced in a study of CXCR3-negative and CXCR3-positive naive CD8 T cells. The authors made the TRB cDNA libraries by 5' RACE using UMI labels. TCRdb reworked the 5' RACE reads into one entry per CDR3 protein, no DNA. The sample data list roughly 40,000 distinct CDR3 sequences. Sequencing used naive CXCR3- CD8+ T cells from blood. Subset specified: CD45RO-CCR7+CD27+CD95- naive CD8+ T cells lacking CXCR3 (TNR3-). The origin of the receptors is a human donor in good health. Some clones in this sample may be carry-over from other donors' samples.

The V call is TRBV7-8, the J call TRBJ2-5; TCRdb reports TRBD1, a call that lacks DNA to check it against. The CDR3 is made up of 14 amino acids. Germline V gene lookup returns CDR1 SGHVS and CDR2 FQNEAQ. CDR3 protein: CASSFKQGQETQYF.

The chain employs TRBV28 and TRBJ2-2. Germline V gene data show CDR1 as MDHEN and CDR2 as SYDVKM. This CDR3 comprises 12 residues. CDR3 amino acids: CASSYWTGELFF.

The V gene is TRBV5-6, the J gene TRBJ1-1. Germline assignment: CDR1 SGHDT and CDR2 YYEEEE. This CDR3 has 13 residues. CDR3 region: CASSWASNTEAFF.

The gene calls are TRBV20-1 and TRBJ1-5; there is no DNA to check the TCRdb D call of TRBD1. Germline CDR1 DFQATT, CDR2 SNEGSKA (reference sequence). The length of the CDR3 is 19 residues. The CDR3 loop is CSARDVAGFTPDSNQPQHF.

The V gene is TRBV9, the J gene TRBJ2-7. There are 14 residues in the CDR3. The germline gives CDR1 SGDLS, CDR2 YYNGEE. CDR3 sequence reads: CASSVGESSYEQYF.

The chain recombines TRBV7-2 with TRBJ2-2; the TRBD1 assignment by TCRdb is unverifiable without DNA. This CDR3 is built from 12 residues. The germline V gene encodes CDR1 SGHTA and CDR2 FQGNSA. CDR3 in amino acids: CASVPLGGELFF.